This TCR beta chain was identified in a study of vaccination and CD4 T cells after COVID-19. The Oncomine TCR Beta short-read assay sequenced DNA from cultured CD4+ T cells. MiXCR was run by TCRdb on the PCR reads, yielding one entry per CDR3 protein. Of just under 20,000 distinct CDR3 sequences listed, roughly 40% were seen once; the top ten hold around 8.1%. V was clipped by 0 bases and J by 4 bases; unmatched bases: 12. This CDR3 comprises 19 residues. The germline gives CDR1 SGHTA, CDR2 FQGNSA. On this clonotype itself: Its antigen remains unknown.

The study, taken as a whole, reports: Within the convalescent patients, a median roughly 86% of the SARS-CoV-2-reactive clones were ones that appeared only post-vaccination. Clonotypes reactive to SARS-CoV-2 had a median that went up from 21 to 38, but not significantly. The study sampled relatively few convalescent patients and omitted early post-infection timepoints.

Regarding treatment: approximately nine-day PBMC culture with coronavirus spike peptide pools or control peptides (ViraFEST assay). Negative selection was the method that isolated CD4+ T cells after roughly ten days of culture. The clonotype was recovered from a human donor who had recovered from COVID-19. The J gene is TRBJ2-1, the V gene TRBV7-2; 10 bases map to TRBD2. Sample: CD4+ T cells from blood, cultured in vitro, taken after SARS-CoV-2 vaccination. CDR3 residues: CASSLALLAGASIYNEQFF. The CDR3 DNA is TGTGCCAGCAGCTTAGCGCTCCTAGCGGGGGCGTCGATTTACAATGAGCAGTTCTTC. The full variable domain, rest sourced from reference TRBV7-2 and TRBJ2-1, is GAGVSQSPSNKVTEKGKDVELRCDPISGHTALYWYRQSLGQGLEFLIYFQGNSAPDKSGLPSDRFSAERTGGSVSTLTIQRTQQEDSAVYLCASSLALLAGASIYNEQFFGPGTRLTVL.